This T cell receptor beta chain was observed in a study of regulatory T cells in long-lasting Graves disease. This clonotype was detected many times. Relying on iRepertoire HTBI primers and Arm-PCR of CDR3 regions, the team built TCR beta libraries. TCRdb itself ran the multiplex PCR reads through MiXCR, one entry per CDR3 protein. The sample has about 370,000 distinct CDR3 sequences, 15% to 17% seen once. As to time point: newly diagnosed GD, antithyroid drugs for less than 3 months. With RNA extracted from PBMCs as input, the TCR library was made. Germline CDR1 is GTSNPN and CDR2 is SVGIG (reference sequence). The CDR3 length is 13 residues. Deletions cut 5 bases from V and 2 bases from J, with 12 bases between.

The TCR comes from a female donor with Graves disease. The specimen was peripheral blood mononuclear cells (PBMCs), collected at new diagnosis, from a patient treated with antithyroid drugs. This chain joins TRBV30 and TRBJ2-5; D uncertain. The CDR3: CAWARTKQETQYF. The CDR3 DNA reads TGTGCCTGGGCCCGGACCAAACAAGAGACCCAGTACTTC.